This T cell receptor beta chain emerged from a study of cytomegalovirus exposure and HLA in healthy donors. The CDR3 has 18 residues. The V end was cut by 5 bases, the J end by 5 bases, with 27 bases between. Germline CDR1 reads KGHSH; CDR2 reads LQKENI. Assay used: immunoSEQ multiplex PCR; TCRdb lists only in-frame clones, some missing. The sample records tens of thousands of clones, 94% being singletons. Sequenced material: PBMCs. The chain couples TRBV18 to TRBJ1-1, with D possibly TRBD1 on 5 matching bases. The TCR was taken from a woman under 30 in good health and CMV-seronegative. The CDR3: CASSVTRLKGTKGTEAFF. The CDR3 DNA reads TGTGCCAGCTCAGTCACCCGTCTTAAAGGCACAAAGGGGACTGAAGCTTTCTTT.